This T cell receptor beta chain comes out of a study of blood T cell repertoires in COVID-19 (dated by TCRdb to about 2020). General notes on the study: Collaborator samples came from the United States, Italy and Spain and covered acute and convalescent phases of COVID-19. The material from the prospective study consisted of cDNA or gDNA derived from T cells, B-cell-depleted T cells, or PBMCs. Subjects who had been exposed to COVID-19, were actively infected with it, or had recovered from it provided the deeply sampled blood TCRbeta repertoires that made up the dataset. The repertoires were released in a freely available public database meant as a resource for research on the immune response to SARS-CoV-2. Samples were obtained from the ongoing ImmuneRACE study (first 160 participants) and from about 1,300 subjects provided by 6 global collaborators. Sample metadata almost always included a de-identified subject ID, COVID-19 status, age in years and sex. HLA class I and class II types, where available, came from metadata supplied by the sample provider rather than from assay-based typing.

This clone is medium-sized (0.01 to 0.1%) in its sample. Its antigen is still unknown. No quality values exist for individual bases; no much larger clone is one base distant. Whole blood was collected in K2EDTA tubes by collaborating institutions according to the institutions' own protocols. For TCRbeta analysis, collaborators shipped samples as frozen whole blood, isolated PBMCs, or DNA extracted from either of those sample types. The CDR3 runs 15 amino acids, cysteine and phenylalanine included. The CDR3 DNA has 45 bases and is translated from base 1. Based on the germline V gene, the CDR1 and CDR2 sequences are SGHVS and FNYEAQ. Germline trimming: 5 bases from V, 6 bases from J; junction bases outside gene matches: 11. TCRbeta CDR3 regions were amplified from genomic DNA using the immunoSEQ Assay, a bias-controlled multiplex PCR. The paper's data handling went like this. Within the assay, amplification of reference gene primers was used to estimate how many nucleated cells each sample contained. Sequence reads were collapsed and filtered to measure the absolute abundance of every unique TCRbeta CDR3 rearrangement. For each sample, productive Simpson clonality was calculated as the square root of Simpson's diversity index over productive rearrangements. TCRdb holds this immuneACCESS table with in-frame rearrangements only. Some clones are missing; in checked studies, unresolved V genes explain under half, and the rest has no known cause. The V and J calls and clone size come from that table; D and trimming were worked out from the DNA. This sample gives approximately 100,000 clones in total; 70% to 90% of them show up just once. The ten largest clonotypes hold 2% to 2.5% of the sample.

Results and caveats for the whole study, not just this receptor: The quantity of clinical and demographic metadata differed by source and by participant and was supplied without curation.

The sequence was obtained from a human donor in a cohort sampled during active COVID-19. The V gene is TRBV7-6 and the J gene is TRBJ2-7; 9 junctional bases match TRBD2. The specimen was peripheral blood. The DNA sequence is as follows: TGTGCCAGCAGCCCGATCCCTGCGGGAGGGTCCGAGCAGTACTTC. This codes for CASSPIPAGGSEQYF.